Below, 30 T cell receptor beta chains from the same sample are listed, as sequenced in a study of T cells in Graves' hyperthyroidism and ophthalmopathy. RNA transcripts were the template for amplifying TCR beta CDR3 regions. The study used the HTBI primer set for a first-round RT-PCR of the TCR CDR3. TCRdb fed the multiplex PCR reads into MiXCR, producing one record per CDR3 protein. The table has about 720,000 distinct CDR3 sequences, 16% seen once. Sample: blood. These receptors all stem from a man aged 18-30 years with Graves' hyperthyroidism.

The sample holds a few counts of this clonotype. The gene calls are TRBV7-3 and TRBJ2-4, with 8 bases that match TRBD2. Germline loops: CDR1 SGHTA, CDR2 FQGTGA. Trimming at V came to 2 bases and at J to 6 bases, leaving 6 bases not matched to a gene. The CDR3 spans 15 residues. The CDR3 nucleotides read TGTGCCAGCAGCTTATCGGGGGGGTCCGGAAACATTCAGTACTTC. Translated: CASSLSGGSGNIQYF.

J is TRBJ1-6 and V is TRBV20-1, with 7 bases fitting TRBD1. V shed 5 bases, J shed 4 bases, and the junction held 8 bases outside the gene matches. Germline V CDR1 and CDR2: DFQATT, SNEGSKA (reference sequence). The CDR3 sequence is 15 residues long. The CDR3 protein is CSAHQGVAYNSPLHF. CDR3 DNA sequence: TGCAGTGCTCATCAGGGGGTCGCGTATAATTCACCCCTCCACTTT.

This clonotype has a handful of counts. The genes are TRBV13 and TRBJ1-5; D is uncertain. The CDR3 sequence is 14 residues long. The germline CDR1 and CDR2 sequences are PRHDT and FYEKMQ (reference sequence). V shed 0 bases and J shed 5 bases, with 8 bases lying between them. CDR3 bases: TGTGCCAGCAGCTTAGGAGGGTGGGATCAGCCCCAGCATTTT. This codes for CASSLGGWDQPQHF.

This clonotype came up many times. This chain uses TRBV28 with TRBJ1-1, with unresolved D. CDR3 size: 16 residues. Germline CDR1 MDHEN, CDR2 SYDVKM. Trimming cost V 3 bases and J 2 bases, with 16 bases left between them. As DNA, the CDR3 is TGTGCCAGCAGTTTGCACTCAACCCCCAGAAACACTGAAGCTTTCTTT. The encoded protein is CASSLHSTPRNTEAFF.

This chain links TRBV29-1 with TRBJ1-2, with D unresolved. V was trimmed by 4 bases and J by 5 bases, leaving 8 bases between them. Germline CDR1 SQVTM, CDR2 ANQGSEA. The CDR3 spans 11 residues. CDR3 amino acids: CSVVQRYGYTF. CDR3 nucleotide sequence: TGCAGCGTTGTTCAAAGATATGGCTACACCTTC.

The chain recombines TRBV7-9 with TRBJ1-3; tentatively, D is TRBD1 (6 bases). Trimming cost V 5 bases and J 0 bases, with 17 bases left between them. The CDR3 is made up of 17 amino acids. Germline-derived CDR1 and CDR2 are SEHNR and FQNEAQ (reference sequence). The CDR3 region has the DNA TGTGCCAGCAGCCCTATCGGGGGGGCCGGCTCTGGAAACACCATATATTTT. It specifies CASSPIGGAGSGNTIYF.

V usage is TRBV19 and J usage is TRBJ1-1; D possibly corresponds to TRBD1 (5 bases). This CDR3 is 15 amino acids long. The germline V gene has CDR1 LNHDA and CDR2 SQIVND (reference sequence). The ends were cut back, 7 bases at V and 0 bases at J, with 15 bases in the middle. The CDR3 DNA follows: TGTGCCAGTAAATGGGGGGACCGTTTGAACACTGAAGCTTTCTTT. The encoded protein is CASKWGDRLNTEAFF.

This clonotype was detected many times. This chain uses TRBV30 with TRBJ2-7; the match to TRBD1 covers 10 bases. The germline CDR1 and CDR2 sequences are GTSNPN and SVGIG (reference sequence). The CDR3 length is 14 residues. With V trimmed by 2 bases and J by 5 bases, 6 bases remained unmatched. CDR3: CAWSTGQGVHEQYF. The CDR3 DNA reads as TGTGCCTGGAGTACCGGACAGGGGGTGCACGAGCAGTACTTC.

This clonotype was found once. This chain joins TRBV7-2 and TRBJ1-3; TRBD1 aligns across 10 bases. The germline gives CDR1 SGHTA, CDR2 FQGNSA. After removal of 5 bases from V and 3 bases from J, the junction contained 4 bases not matched to a gene. The CDR3 has 15 residues. The chain's CDR3 is CASSRQGAGGNTIYF. The CDR3 nucleotides read TGTGCCAGCAGCCGACAGGGGGCAGGTGGAAACACCATATATTTT.

This clonotype was counted a few times. The V and J genes are TRBV20-1 and TRBJ2-2; D is undetermined. The germline V gene has CDR1 DFQATT and CDR2 SNEGSKA (reference sequence). The CDR3 loop spans 13 amino acids. The germline V and J ends were trimmed by 6 bases and 0 bases, with 8 bases remaining between them. The CDR3 reads CSARGANTGELFF. In DNA form, the CDR3 reads TGCAGTGCGCGAGGAGCGAACACCGGGGAGCTGTTTTTT.

This clonotype was picked up many times. This chain connects TRBV7-2 to TRBJ2-3; D is ambiguous. Trimming shortened V by 4 bases and J by 7 bases, and 12 bases separated the two germline ends. The germline V gene encodes CDR1 SGHTA and CDR2 FQGNSA. The CDR3 runs 13 residues. CDR3 nucleotides: TGTGCCAGCAGCTCTGTCGGCGCCAATACGCAGTATTTT. It specifies CASSSVGANTQYF.

The J gene is TRBJ1-2, the V gene TRBV7-9; TRBD1 aligns across 7 bases. CDR1 is SEHNR, CDR2 FQNEAQ, per germline (reference sequence). V shed 1 base and J 7 bases; nucleotides not matched to a gene: 3. The CDR3 has 13 amino acids. The DNA of the CDR3 is TGTGCCAGCAGCTTAGGACAGGGACGTGGCTACACCTTC. Its translation is CASSLGQGRGYTF.

In this sample, this clonotype turned up a few times. The J gene is TRBJ2-5, the V gene TRBV4-3; D remains ambiguous. CDR3 length equals 15 residues. Germline CDR1 and CDR2: LGHNA and YSLEER. Trimming shortened V by 0 bases and J by 5 bases, and 13 bases separated the two germline ends. Written as DNA, the CDR3 is TGCGCCAGCAGCCAAGACGTGAGAGCTGAGGAGACCCAGTACTTC. This gives the protein CASSQDVRAEETQYF.

This clonotype appeared many times. The chain uses TRBV11-2 and TRBJ2-5; TRBD2 matches 8 bases. There are 14 residues in the CDR3. Germline values: CDR1 SGHAT, CDR2 FQNNGV. The V and J ends lost 5 bases and 10 bases, in that order; junction bases with no gene match: 12. The chain's CDR3 is CASSRPTGGGSQYF. CDR3 nucleotides: TGTGCCAGCAGCCGACCGACAGGCGGGGGGAGCCAGTACTTC.

The chain uses TRBV6-9 and TRBJ2-7, with 9 bases matching TRBD1. V trimming: 6 bases; J trimming: 5 bases; junction bases outside the gene matches: 8. Germline V gene sequence: CDR1 MNHGY, CDR2 SVAAGI. The CDR3 has 14 amino acids. The CDR3 DNA reads as TGTGCCAGCAGATTACAGGGGGCGCTGGACGAGCAGTACTTC. Its protein product is CASRLQGALDEQYF.

For this clonotype: This sequence may be a read error, since a much larger clone differs from it by one base. The chain links TRBV2 to TRBJ2-4; a weak D match, TRBD1 (5 bases). The CDR3 has 16 amino acids. Germline CDR1 reads SNHLY; CDR2 reads FYNNEI. Trimming took 10 bases from V and 0 from J, leaving 19 bases between them. The CDR3 region is CANRKEFLIAKNIQYF. In DNA, the CDR3 is TGTGCCAACAGGAAGGAGTTCCTGATAGCCAAAAACATTCAGTACTTC.

This clonotype was detected ten times or more. J is TRBJ2-1 and V is TRBV12-3 or TRBV12-4; D unresolved. V was shortened by 6 bases and J by 9 bases, with 12 bases between the two germline ends. This CDR3 has 12 amino acids. The DNA for the CDR3 is TGTGCCAGCAGGACGGTGGATGTTGAGCAGTTCTTC. Translation gives CASRTVDVEQFF.

There are many counts of this clonotype. The genes are TRBV28 and TRBJ2-1, with D possibly called TRBD1 or TRBD2 (5 bases each). The germline V gene has CDR1 MDHEN and CDR2 SYDVKM. Trimming shortened V by 5 bases and J by 9 bases, and 17 bases separated the two germline ends. The CDR3 covers 14 residues. The CDR3 region has the DNA TGTGCCAGCAGTCATCCGGGACGGCAGGCTGAGCAGTTCTTC. This codes for CASSHPGRQAEQFF.

V is TRBV6-1 and J is TRBJ2-7, with D possibly TRBD1 on 5 matching bases. The CDR3 is made up of 13 amino acids. The V end was cut by 3 bases, the J end by 2 bases, with 8 bases between. The V gene's germline CDR1 is MNHNS and CDR2 SASEGT. CDR3 sequence reads: CASSETTAYEQYF. The CDR3 nucleotides read TGTGCCAGCAGTGAGACGACAGCCTACGAGCAGTACTTC.

A few counts support this clonotype. V is TRBV3-1 and J is TRBJ2-1; 11 bases line up with TRBD2. The CDR3 consists of 14 residues. Germline assignment: CDR1 LGHDT and CDR2 YNNKEL (reference sequence). V lost 5 bases, J lost 9 bases, and 6 bases stayed unmatched. The CDR3 protein is CASSASGRSGEQFF. CDR3 nucleotide sequence: TGTGCCAGCAGCGCTAGCGGGAGGTCGGGTGAGCAGTTCTTC.

This clonotype was seen ten or more times. J is TRBJ2-5 and V is TRBV7-2; 12 bases map to TRBD2. Germline lookup yields CDR1 SGHTA and CDR2 FQGNSA. V gave up 5 bases and J gave up 2 bases; unmatched junction bases: 3. The CDR3 has 15 residues. CDR3 loop: CASSAGLAGQETQYF. The CDR3, as DNA: TGTGCCAGCAGCGCTGGACTAGCGGGGCAAGAGACCCAGTACTTC.

V gene TRBV20-1 combines with J gene TRBJ1-2; 9 bases line up with TRBD1. Unmatched junction bases numbered 15, after V lost 3 bases and J lost 4 bases. This CDR3 spans 17 amino acids. The V gene's germline CDR1 is DFQATT and CDR2 SNEGSKA (reference sequence). The CDR3 bases are TGCAGTGCTAGTCTTCTCGGACAGGGGTCCGGGGGCTATGGCTACACCTTC. Amino acid sequence: CSASLLGQGSGGYGYTF.

The CDR3 spells CASSLGLGTTEAFF. The CDR3 DNA reads TGTGCCAGCAGCTTAGGCCTGGGGACCACTGAAGCTTTCTTT. This chain joins TRBV13 and TRBJ1-1, with D maybe TRBD1 (5 bases). Trimming cost V 0 bases and J 4 bases, with 9 bases left between them. The germline V gene has CDR1 PRHDT and CDR2 FYEKMQ (reference sequence). This CDR3 spans 14 amino acids.

The V gene is TRBV10-2, the J gene TRBJ2-1, with D maybe TRBD1 (6 bases). The germline V gene encodes CDR1 WSHSY and CDR2 SAAADI. The CDR3 totals 13 residues. V was clipped by 7 bases and J by 6 bases, with 13 bases between them. CDR3 coding DNA: TGCGCCAGCAACCTACAGGGTGGCAATGAGCAGTTCTTC. This sequence encodes CASNLQGGNEQFF.

As for this clonotype: This may come from a read error, since a much larger clone is one base off. This chain connects TRBV7-2 to TRBJ1-4; D not resolved. Germline V gene lookup returns CDR1 SGHTA and CDR2 FQGNSA. This CDR3 comprises 16 residues. The CDR3 loop reads CASSSKFRGGSERLFF. CDR3 DNA sequence: TGTGCCAGCAGCTCTAAGTTCCGGGGTGGTAGTGAAAGACTGTTTTTT.

The V gene is TRBV27, the J gene TRBJ2-3; D gene uncertain. Between the trimmed V and J ends, which lost 3 bases and 4 bases, there was a span of 11 bases. The CDR3 runs to 14 residues. CDR1 is MNHEY, CDR2 SMNVEV, per germline (reference sequence). CDR3 coding DNA: TGTGCCAGCAGTTTCACGGCAGTGTCAGATACGCAGTATTTT. This sequence encodes CASSFTAVSDTQYF.

The table lists this clonotype with many counts. CDR3 sequence reads: CASTIGYQETQYF. In nucleotides, the CDR3 is TGTGCCAGCACCATAGGGTACCAAGAGACCCAGTACTTC. The V and J genes are TRBV28 and TRBJ2-5, with D unresolved. Germline V gene lookup returns CDR1 MDHEN and CDR2 SYDVKM. The V gene lost 7 bases and the J gene lost 0 bases, with 9 bases spanning the gap. The CDR3 consists of 13 residues. Combining the CDR3 with reference TRBV28 and TRBJ2-5 gives the whole variable domain DVKVTQSSRYLVKRTGEKVFLECVQDMDHENMFWYRQDPGLGLRLIYFSYDVKMKEKGDIPEGYSVSREKKERFSLILESASTNQTSMYLCASTIGYQETQYFGPGTRLLVL.

The V gene is TRBV24-1, the J gene TRBJ2-3; D ambiguous. Germline values: CDR1 KGHDR, CDR2 SFDVKD. The length of the CDR3 is 14 residues. V lost 2 bases and J 3 bases, leaving 8 bases between the germline ends. The CDR3 bases are TGTGCCACCAGTGATTCGCTTTTTACAGATACGCAGTATTTT. Its protein is CATSDSLFTDTQYF.

In its sample, this clonotype was seen a few times. The chain has TRBV15 and TRBJ1-5, with 11 bases identical to TRBD1. CDR3 length: 16 amino acids. Trimming at V came to 9 bases and at J to 0 bases, leaving 7 bases not matched to a gene. CDR1 LNHNV and CDR2 YYDKDF come from the germline V gene (reference sequence). In DNA form, the CDR3 reads TGTGCCACTTCCGGGACAGGGGGATATAGCAATCAGCCCCAGCATTTT. Its protein product is CATSGTGGYSNQPQHF.

This clonotype appeared many times. This chain links TRBV20-1 with TRBJ2-7, with 12 bases that match TRBD2. There are 13 residues in the CDR3. The germline gives CDR1 DFQATT, CDR2 SNEGSKA (reference sequence). The trim removed 6 bases at V and 7 bases at J, leaving 7 bases unmatched. The chain's CDR3 is CSAPRLAGAEQYF. CDR3 nucleotides: TGCAGTGCGCCTCGACTAGCGGGAGCTGAGCAGTACTTC.